This entry describes one TCR beta chain. The specificity of this receptor is unknown. Per-base qualities were not stored, and no clone one base away is much larger. The sample was run on an Illumina HiSeq 2500. Quantitative 5'-RACE with molecular barcodes was used to prepare TCR beta libraries. On the study's bioinformatics: A new computational method based on a probabilistic model of VDJ rearrangement was used to identify disease-linked TCR variants. The raw public reads went through TCRdb reprocessing: fastp at Q25, MiXCR clone calling, in-frame beta chains kept. CDR3 protein duplicates are merged, each entry listing the most common genes and DNA. It is TCRdb's table, rather than the study itself, that gives the V and J calls and clone size. Present in this sample are more than 250,000 distinct CDR3 sequences, approximately 10% of which were seen just once. About a tenth of the sample goes to the ten largest clones.

The data stem from a study of CD8 T cells in ankylosing spondylitis (TCRdb year 2017). Notes on the research overall: The study set out to find disease-linked TCR variants by profiling T cell receptor beta repertoires in ankylosing spondylitis patients and healthy donors. The whole study cohort included 108 healthy donors and about two dozen ankylosing spondylitis patients. Peripheral blood samples were taken, and synovial fluid was additionally collected from ankylosing spondylitis patients. Here is what the overall study found, with its caveats: The disease-linked clones were reported to be significantly enriched in matched synovial fluid samples from ankylosing spondylitis patients. A CD8+ phenotype was shown by the disease-linked clones, which were found at relatively low frequencies in peripheral blood. A TCR beta motif made up of eight or nine highly homologous amino acid variants appeared to be characteristic of blood from ankylosing spondylitis patients. Some motif variants were previously reported in synovial fluid and blood of reactive arthritis patients, suggesting common disease-initiation mechanisms.

CDR3 length: 16 amino acids, cysteine to phenylalanine. The kept DNA is CDR3 alone, 48 bases in frame from the first base. V was cut back by 2 bases and J by 4 bases, leaving a gap of 12 bases between them. Reading the germline V gene gives CDR1 SGHVS and CDR2 FQNEAQ. Sequencing was performed on blood, either unsorted or a sorted T cell fraction (not recorded which). Rearrangement joined TRBV7-8 to TRBJ1-6; too little of a D gene remains to name it. The source is a female donor with ankylosing spondylitis or in good health (not recorded which). The DNA sequence reads TGTGCCAGCAGCTTAATTAGGTCAAAGTATAATTCACCCCTCCACTTT. It translates to CASSLIRSKYNSPLHF.